Presented here are 31 T cell receptor beta chains from one specimen sequenced in a study of blood T cell repertoires in COVID-19. Assay: immunoSEQ multiplex PCR; the TCRdb copy retains only in-frame clones and omits some. The sample carries roughly 170,000 clones, more than 65% recorded once. Sequences were obtained from peripheral blood. All receptors come from a woman aged 60-75 years with COVID-19, enrolled during active disease.

The chain recombines TRBV4-1 with TRBJ2-2; TRBD2 aligns across 12 bases. The CDR3 covers 17 residues. V was clipped by 0 bases and J by 6 bases; unmatched bases: 5. Germline V gene lookup returns CDR1 MGHRA and CDR2 YSYEKL. The CDR3: CASSQDRASGRAGELFF. CDR3 nucleotide sequence: TGCGCCAGCAGCCAAGATAGGGCTAGCGGGAGGGCCGGGGAGCTGTTTTTT.

The chain carries TRBV5-4 and TRBJ2-7; 7 nucleotides line up with TRBD2. The CDR3 has 16 amino acids. V trimming: 4 bases; J trimming: 0 bases; junction bases outside the gene matches: 10. CDR1 is SGHNT and CDR2 is YYREEE in the germline V gene (reference sequence). For the CDR3, the DNA is TGTGCCAGCAGCCCCGGATTGCGGGAGAACTCCTACGAGCAGTACTTC. The encoded protein is CASSPGLRENSYEQYF. Variable domain in full (rest from reference TRBV5-4 and TRBJ2-7): ETGVTQSPTHLIKTRGQQVTLRCSSQSGHNTVSWYQQALGQGPQFIFQYYREEENGRGNFPPRFSGLQFPNYSSELNVNALELDDSALYLCASSPGLRENSYEQYFGPGTRLTVT.

The chain joins TRBV4-3 to TRBJ2-2; D gene unclear. CDR3 size: 13 residues. V lost 1 base to trimming and J lost 7 bases, with 7 bases between them. Germline lookup yields CDR1 LGHNA and CDR2 YSLEER. The CDR3 is CASSQVANGELFF. In DNA form, the CDR3 reads TGCGCCAGCAGCCAAGTGGCCAACGGGGAGCTGTTTTTT.

The V call is TRBV3-1 (or the pseudogene TRBV3-2), the J call TRBJ2-5; D perhaps matches TRBD1 (6 bases). The CDR3 has 16 residues. The V gene's germline CDR1 is LGHDT and CDR2 YNNKEL (reference sequence). The ends were cut back, 4 bases at V and 0 bases at J, with 15 bases in the middle. CDR3 sequence: CASSPRGFRNQETQYF. Written as DNA, the CDR3 is TGTGCCAGCAGCCCTAGGGGGTTCCGGAACCAAGAGACCCAGTACTTC.

The chain recombines TRBV19 with TRBJ1-5; the D gene is possibly TRBD1 (6 bases). The CDR3 is made up of 14 amino acids. V shed 6 bases and J shed 4 bases, with 13 bases lying between them. CDR1 and CDR2 (germline): LNHDA, SQIVND (reference sequence). The CDR3 coding sequence is TGTGCCAGTAGCTCACAGGGACCTAATCAGCCCCAGCATTTT. Amino acid sequence: CASSSQGPNQPQHF.

V usage is TRBV19 and J usage is TRBJ2-1, with 10 positions matching TRBD1. Germline-derived CDR1 and CDR2 are LNHDA and SQIVND (reference sequence). The CDR3 extends over 16 amino acids. V shed 3 bases, J shed 6 bases, and the junction held 8 bases outside the gene matches. Here the CDR3 reads CASSITGTGDLNEQFF. The CDR3 bases are TGTGCCAGTAGTATTACCGGGACAGGGGATCTCAATGAGCAGTTCTTC.

The chain recombines TRBV9 with TRBJ1-1; D possibly corresponds to TRBD1 (5 bases). This CDR3 has 14 amino acids. Germline assignment: CDR1 SGDLS and CDR2 YYNGEE. V was trimmed by 1 base and J by 4 bases, leaving 11 bases between them. The CDR3 loop is CASSVSDRPTEAFF. In DNA, the CDR3 is TGTGCCAGCAGCGTAAGTGACAGACCCACTGAAGCTTTCTTT.

This clone was seen a handful of times. The chain joins TRBV10-1 to TRBJ2-7; 9 bases agree with TRBD2. Per the germline V gene, CDR1 is WNHNN and CDR2 is SYGVQD (reference sequence). This CDR3 contains 13 residues. With V trimmed by 8 bases and J by 1 base, 3 bases remained unmatched. The DNA of the CDR3 is TGCGCCAGCGGGACTAGCCGATCCTACGAGCAGTACTTC. Its translation is CASGTSRSYEQYF.

This clone appeared a single time. The J gene is TRBJ2-5, the V gene TRBV5-1; 7 bases are a match to TRBD1. The CDR3 length is 16 residues. CDR1 and CDR2 from the germline V gene are SGHRS and YFSETQ. V gave up 4 bases and J gave up 5 bases; unmatched junction bases: 14. The CDR3 region is CASSNGATGRIETQYF. CDR3 in DNA: TGCGCCAGCAGCAATGGGGCGACAGGGCGGATCGAGACCCAGTACTTC. Using reference TRBV5-1 and TRBJ2-5 for the parts outside the CDR3, the full variable domain is KAGVTQTPRYLIKTRGQQVTLSCSPISGHRSVSWYQQTPGQGLQFLFEYFSETQRNKGNFPGRFSGRQFSNSRSEMNVSTLELGDSALYLCASSNGATGRIETQYFGPGTRLLVL.

This sequence joins TRBV6-5 and TRBJ1-1, with 10 bases lining up with TRBD1. The junction had 11 bases not matched to a gene; V was cut back by 6 bases and J by 10 bases. Germline V gene data show CDR1 as MNHEY and CDR2 as SVGAGI. This CDR3 is built from 14 residues. The CDR3 nucleotides are TGTGCCAGCAGAGACAGGGGGCCCGGGGGGGGAGCTTTCTTT. This encodes CASRDRGPGGGAFF.

This clone was picked up one time. The chain couples TRBV24-1 to TRBJ2-7, with 9 bases matching TRBD2. The CDR3 contains 14 residues. Germline V gene data show CDR1 as KGHDR and CDR2 as SFDVKD. V was clipped by 6 bases and J by 7 bases; unmatched bases: 9. In DNA, the CDR3 is TGTGCCACCAGTCCGAGCGGGAGGCCGGGGGAGCAGTACTTC. It encodes CATSPSGRPGEQYF.

The chain couples TRBV11-2 to TRBJ2-3; 9 bases are shared with TRBD2. The CDR3 totals 16 residues. Trimming removed 6 bases from V and 2 bases from J; junction bases left unmatched: 9. From germline, CDR1 is SGHAT and CDR2 FQNNGV. The CDR3 reads CASRPSGTPNTDTQYF. CDR3 in DNA: TGTGCCAGCAGGCCTAGCGGGACACCCAACACAGATACGCAGTATTTT. The whole variable domain, filled in from reference TRBV11-2 and TRBJ2-3, reads EAGVAQSPRYKIIEKRQSVAFWCNPISGHATLYWYQQILGQGPKLLIQFQNNGVVDDSQLPKDRFSAERLKGVDSTLKIQPAKLEDSAVYLCASRPSGTPNTDTQYFGPGTRLTVL.

The chain has TRBV19 and TRBJ1-5; D is unresolved. The CDR3 runs 14 residues. Germline V gives CDR1 LNHDA, CDR2 SQIVND (reference sequence). V lost 5 bases to trimming and J lost 7 bases, with 15 bases between them. CDR3 sequence: CASSAPQAQQPQHF. CDR3 bases: TGTGCCAGTAGTGCGCCCCAGGCACAGCAGCCCCAGCATTTT.

The chain links TRBV5-1 to TRBJ2-5, with D possibly TRBD2 on 6 matching bases. The CDR3 is 13 amino acids. Germline CDR1 SGHRS, CDR2 YFSETQ. V was pared by 4 bases and J by 5 bases, with 12 bases between. CDR3 protein: CASSRSGGETQYF. The CDR3 nucleotides are TGCGCCAGCAGCCGTAGCGGTGGGGAGACCCAGTACTTC. The variable domain in full, completed from reference TRBV5-1 and TRBJ2-5, reads KAGVTQTPRYLIKTRGQQVTLSCSPISGHRSVSWYQQTPGQGLQFLFEYFSETQRNKGNFPGRFSGRQFSNSRSEMNVSTLELGDSALYLCASSRSGGETQYFGPGTRLLVL.

The chain uses TRBV11-3 and TRBJ2-3; 7 bases match TRBD2. CDR3 length: 16 residues. V was pared by 0 bases and J by 0 bases, with 3 bases of the junction left unmatched. Germline V gene lookup returns CDR1 SGHNT and CDR2 YENEEA. CDR3 DNA: TGTGCCAGCAGCTTAGATGGAGCGGGGAGCACAGATACGCAGTATTTT. The encoded protein is CASSLDGAGSTDTQYF.

The CDR3 coding sequence is TGCGCCAGCAGCCAAGTTCTAGCGGGAGTGGAGACCCAGTACTTC. The encoded protein is CASSQVLAGVETQYF. This chain uses TRBV4-1 with TRBJ2-5; the match to TRBD2 covers 10 bases. In germline, CDR1 is MGHRA, CDR2 YSYEKL. Unmatched junction bases numbered 4, after V lost 1 base and J lost 5 bases. This CDR3 contains 15 residues.

This rearrangement joins TRBV2 to TRBJ1-5; TRBD1 matches 7 bases. Germline values: CDR1 SNHLY, CDR2 FYNNEI. With 6 bases clipped from V and 6 bases from J, the junction kept 11 bases outside the gene matches. The CDR3 is made up of 15 amino acids. CDR3 nucleotides: TGTGCCAGCAGGTTGGACAGGACGGCAAGTCAGCCCCAGCATTTT. This encodes CASRLDRTASQPQHF.

V usage is TRBV7-3 and J usage is TRBJ2-7, with D perhaps TRBD2 (5 bases). This CDR3 region has 13 residues. The ends were cut back, 3 bases at V and 5 bases at J, with 11 bases in the middle. Germline V CDR1 and CDR2: SGHTA, FQGTGA. The CDR3 DNA is TGTGCCAGCAGCTTCACTAGTAACCACGAGCAGTACTTC. Its translation: CASSFTSNHEQYF.

This chain links TRBV5-4 with TRBJ1-1; D is undetermined. This CDR3 spans 13 amino acids. Germline values: CDR1 SGHNT, CDR2 YYREEE (reference sequence). The V and J ends lost 1 base and 1 base respectively, with 5 bases between them. Here the CDR3 DNA reads TGTGCCAGCAGCTTGACAGCGAACACTGAAGCTTTCTTT. This translates into CASSLTANTEAFF.

V usage is TRBV19 and J usage is TRBJ2-3; 10 bases align to TRBD1. CDR3 length equals 14 residues. Losses at the gene ends were 7 bases for V and 6 bases for J; bases not matched to a gene: 7. CDR1 and CDR2 (germline): LNHDA, SQIVND (reference sequence). This CDR3 is CASTLGQGYDTQYF. The CDR3 bases are TGTGCCAGTACCTTGGGACAGGGGTACGATACGCAGTATTTT.

A few counts support this clone. The chain is built from TRBV15 and TRBJ1-2, with D possibly matching TRBD1 (6 bases). CDR1 LNHNV and CDR2 YYDKDF come from the germline V gene (reference sequence). Trimming pared 0 bases from V and 5 bases from J, leaving 13 bases between. This CDR3 region has 15 residues. The CDR3 is CATSRDLGAEYGYTF. The CDR3 nucleotides read TGTGCCACCAGCAGAGATCTGGGGGCTGAATATGGCTACACCTTC. Variable domain in full (rest from reference TRBV15 and TRBJ1-2): DAMVIQNPRYQVTQFGKPVTLSCSQTLNHNVMYWYQQKSSQAPKLLFHYYDKDFNNEADTPDNFQSRRPNTSFCFLDIRSPGLGDTAMYLCATSRDLGAEYGYTFGSGTRLTVV.

The chain links TRBV15 to TRBJ2-7, with 8 bases lining up with TRBD1. CDR1 is LNHNV, CDR2 YYDKDF, per germline (reference sequence). With 1 base clipped from V and 2 bases from J, the junction kept 7 bases outside the gene matches. The CDR3 has 16 residues. CDR3 region: CATSRGGEQGAYEQYF. CDR3 DNA sequence: TGTGCCACCAGCAGAGGGGGTGAACAGGGGGCCTACGAGCAGTACTTC.

V is TRBV7-6 and J is TRBJ1-3; possibly TRBD1 for D (6 bases). Per germline, CDR1 SGHVS and CDR2 FNYEAQ. The CDR3 extends over 16 amino acids. Trimming left V 1 base short and J 0 bases short, with 10 bases between. The CDR3 loop reads CASSLGTASSGNTIYF. CDR3 bases: TGTGCCAGCAGCTTAGGGACAGCAAGCTCTGGAAACACCATATATTTT.

This chain uses TRBV6-6 with TRBJ2-5; 12 positions agree with TRBD2. The V gene's germline CDR1 is MNHNY and CDR2 SVGAGI (reference sequence). J gave up 3 bases and V 5 bases, and 7 bases lay outside the gene matches. The CDR3 consists of 16 residues. The CDR3 DNA reads TGTGCCAGCAGTCATACTAGCGGGGGGCTGAAAGAGACCCAGTACTTC. This gives the protein CASSHTSGGLKETQYF.

The sample holds one count of this clone. V is TRBV27 and J is TRBJ2-7; D is possibly TRBD2 (5 bases). The germline V gene encodes CDR1 MNHEY and CDR2 SMNVEV (reference sequence). Trimming took 4 bases from V and 4 from J, leaving 14 bases between them. This CDR3 region has 14 residues. CDR3 protein: CASSSPDSLYEQYF. The DNA of the CDR3 is TGTGCCAGCAGTTCCCCGGACTCCCTTTACGAGCAGTACTTC.

V usage is TRBV4-2 and J usage is TRBJ2-3, with TRBD2 matching over 12 bases. Trimming took 0 bases from V and 5 from J; bases not matched to a gene: 9. Per germline, CDR1 LGHNA and CDR2 YNFKEQ. The CDR3 spans 18 residues. As DNA, the CDR3 is TGTGCCAGCAGCCAAGAAAGGCTAGCGGGGGGGCCGATAGATACGCAGTATTTT. This translates into CASSQERLAGGPIDTQYF.

This clone came up once. The chain recombines TRBV9 with TRBJ1-3, with a possible D match to TRBD1 (5 bases). Trimming shortened V by 0 bases and J by 1 base, and 11 bases separated the two germline ends. Looked up from germline, CDR1 is SGDLS and CDR2 is YYNGEE. The length of the CDR3 is 16 residues. CDR3 residues: CASSVGQPFSGNTIYF. The DNA of the CDR3 is TGTGCCAGCAGCGTAGGACAGCCTTTTTCTGGAAACACCATATATTTT.

In its sample, this clone was seen a few times. The chain couples TRBV15 to TRBJ2-2, with TRBD1 identical over 10 bases. The CDR3 is 16 residues long. With 3 bases clipped from V and 6 bases from J, the junction kept 7 bases outside the gene matches. Germline CDR1 is LNHNV and CDR2 is YYDKDF (reference sequence). The CDR3 loop reads CATSSRTGGAPGELFF. The CDR3 coding sequence is TGTGCCACCAGCAGCCGGACAGGGGGGGCCCCCGGGGAGCTGTTTTTT.

This sequence joins TRBV7-4 and TRBJ2-4, with a tentative D call TRBD1 (7 bases). Per germline, CDR1 SGHVT and CDR2 SQSDAQ. The CDR3 runs to 17 residues. V shed 0 bases and J shed 4 bases, with 16 bases lying between them. The DNA of the CDR3 is TGTGCCAGCAGCTTAGCGTGCCCGCGGGACAGTAAAAACATTCAGTACTTC. Its translation: CASSLACPRDSKNIQYF.

The chain carries TRBV29-1 and TRBJ2-6; maybe TRBD2 (5 bases). This CDR3 region has 14 residues. Trimming cost V 6 bases and J 0 bases, with 9 bases left between them. Germline V gene lookup returns CDR1 SQVTM and CDR2 ANQGSEA. CDR3 DNA: TGCAGCGTCGAGGGTATCTCTGGGGCCAACGTCCTGACTTTC. This sequence encodes CSVEGISGANVLTF.

The V and J genes are TRBV5-1 and TRBJ2-7; TRBD2 agrees at 7 bases. The germline V gene encodes CDR1 SGHRS and CDR2 YFSETQ. The CDR3 covers 13 residues. V lost 4 bases, J lost 4 bases, and 5 bases stayed unmatched. The CDR3 reads CASSPGGIYEQYF. The DNA for the CDR3 is TGCGCCAGCAGCCCGGGGGGTATTTACGAGCAGTACTTC.